This TCR beta chain emerged from a study of cytomegalovirus exposure and HLA in healthy donors. A multiplex PCR was run with 60 Vbeta primers and 13 Jbeta primers. The repertoire was sequenced with immunoSEQ multiplex PCR; TCRdb's copy has only in-frame clones and lacks some. The profile covers 140,000 to 150,000 clones, with around 72% appearing a single time and less than 2.5% taken by the ten largest. For this clone: Its antigen is currently unknown.

Study-wide findings and caveats: TCR beta V- and J-gene trimming was later associated with a missense DCLRE1C variant. Most TCR sequences were seen very rarely across donors, but some public TCRs occurred in many. Accounts indicate the classifier identified cytomegalovirus status with strong specificity and sensitivity.

This CDR3 contains 13 residues. Trimming removed 5 bases from V and 2 bases from J, with 11 bases in between. From germline, CDR1 is GTSNPN and CDR2 SVGIG (reference sequence). The TCR was taken from a man in his forties in good health and CMV-seronegative. The chain couples TRBV30 to TRBJ2-3, with D tentatively TRBD2 (6 bases). Sequenced sample: PBMCs. The CDR3 spells CAWLAGFTDTQYF. The CDR3 coding sequence is TGTGCCTGGCTGGCGGGGTTCACAGATACGCAGTATTTT. Full variable domain (remainder filled in from reference TRBV30 and TRBJ2-3): SQTIHQWPATLVQPVGSPLSLECTVEGTSNPNLYWYRQAAGRGLQLLFYSVGIGQISSEVPQNLSASRPQDRQFILSSKKLLLSDSGFYLCAWLAGFTDTQYFGPGTRLTVL.